This T cell receptor beta chain was sequenced during a study of circulating CD8 cells and anti-PD-1 response in melanoma. Study-level information: Responders had complete or partial responses; non-responders had stable or progressive disease. Broader study findings: PD-1 and DPOS subsets showed similar, higher clonality than DNEG. Previously treated and treatment-naive patients were pooled together.

Trimming pared 5 bases from V and 5 bases from J, leaving 12 bases between. This CDR3 has 13 residues. From germline, CDR1 is MNHEY and CDR2 SMNVEV (reference sequence). Using about 15 ng of total RNA, TCR libraries were made with the QIAseq Immune Repertoire TCR panel. From the reads, TCRdb called clonotypes with MiXCR, one entry per CDR3 protein. The table shows roughly 400 distinct CDR3 sequences, with approximately 10% occurring only once. This clonotype is medium-sized within its sample. Its antigen remains unidentified. Sorting of live CD3+CD8+TCRalphabeta+ cells by PD-1 and/or TIGIT gave four subsets.

The V gene is TRBV27, the J gene TRBJ1-2, with D possibly being TRBD1 (6 bases). This sequence was found in a human donor with melanoma. Sequencing was performed on CD8+ T cells from PBMCs, taken at baseline or after one month of anti-PD-1 therapy (not recorded which). The CDR3 DNA is TGTGCCAGCAGTCTTAGCACAGGGTATGGCTACACCTTC. It specifies CASSLSTGYGYTF.